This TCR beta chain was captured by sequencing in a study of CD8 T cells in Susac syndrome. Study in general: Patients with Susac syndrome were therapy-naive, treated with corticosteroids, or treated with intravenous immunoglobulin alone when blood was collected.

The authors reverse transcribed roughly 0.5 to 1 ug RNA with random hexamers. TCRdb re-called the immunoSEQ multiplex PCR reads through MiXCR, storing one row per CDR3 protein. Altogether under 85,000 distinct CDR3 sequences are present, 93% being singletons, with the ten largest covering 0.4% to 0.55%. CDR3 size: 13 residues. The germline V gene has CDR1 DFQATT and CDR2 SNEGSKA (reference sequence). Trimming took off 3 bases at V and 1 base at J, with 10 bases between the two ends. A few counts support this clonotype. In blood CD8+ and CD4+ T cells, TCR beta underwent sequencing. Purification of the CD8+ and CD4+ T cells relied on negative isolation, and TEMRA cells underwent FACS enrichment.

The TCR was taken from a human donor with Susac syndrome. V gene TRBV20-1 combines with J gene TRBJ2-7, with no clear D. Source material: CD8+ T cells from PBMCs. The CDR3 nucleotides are TGCAGTGCTAGTCCGTACGGTTCCTACGAGCAGTACTTC. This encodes CSASPYGSYEQYF.